The subject of this entry is one TCR beta chain. Its target is not known. It was focal radiation plus CTLA-4 blockade with ipilimumab that patients with chemo-refractory metastatic non-small-cell lung cancer received. Germline V gives CDR1 MNHEY, CDR2 SMNVEV (reference sequence). This CDR3 region has 17 residues. Between the trimmed V and J ends, which lost 2 bases and 0 bases, there was a span of 15 bases. This sample is drawn from a study of radiotherapy plus CTLA-4 blockade in lung cancer. Study-wide background: There were objective responses in 15% to 20% of patients, and over 30% had disease control. Broader study findings: Tumor-origin TCR clones grew in blood after radiotherapy plus ipilimumab. Interferon-beta, together with early blood T cell clone dynamics, reportedly best predicted response.

TCRdb's table, derived via immunoSEQ multiplex PCR, lists solely in-frame clones and lacks some. The profile shows fewer than 95,000 clones, 83% of them singletons. This TCR derives from a human donor with non-small cell lung cancer who had stable disease on radiotherapy plus ipilimumab. Sequencing was performed on peripheral blood, taken from a patient treated with radiotherapy plus ipilimumab. The chain has TRBV27 and TRBJ2-3; possible D gene TRBD2, 6 bases. The CDR3 nucleotides are TGTGCCAGCAGTTTAACTCCGGGACTGGCTAGCACAGATACGCAGTATTTT. This translates into CASSLTPGLASTDTQYF.